The 27 T cell receptor beta chains below all came from one sample that was sequenced in a study of T cell repertoires in cytomegalovirus infection (dated by TCRdb to between 2017 and 2020). The instrument given in TCRdb is Illumina HiSeq 1500. TCRdb redid the processing of the public reads, applying fastp at Q25 and MiXCR, and retained in-frame beta chains. CDR3 protein duplicates are merged, each entry listing the most common genes and DNA. The sample records around 260,000 distinct CDR3 sequences, about 23% of which are singletons. The leading ten clones occupy around 13% of the sample. The sequenced material came from PBMCs. These receptors were obtained from a human donor in good health (CMV status not recorded). Some clones in this sample may be carry-over from other donors' samples.

This clonotype was seen a handful of times. This chain uses TRBV29-1 with TRBJ1-2; TRBD1 aligns across 11 bases. Germline trimming cut 7 bases from V and 2 bases from J; bases unmatched to any gene: 3. Germline CDR1 reads SQVTM; CDR2 reads ANQGSEA. The CDR3 has 13 residues. CDR3 sequence: CSARTGGNYGYTF. In nucleotides, the CDR3 is TGCAGCGCAAGGACAGGGGGCAACTATGGCTACACCTTC.

This CDR3 reads CASSPGPSLGELFF. As DNA, the CDR3 is TGCGCCAGCAGCCCCGGGCCTTCCTTAGGCGAGCTGTTTTTT. V and J are TRBV5-1 and TRBJ2-2; D gene unclear. The ends were cut back, 4 bases at V and 11 bases at J, with 18 bases in the middle. The CDR3 sequence is 14 residues long. From germline, CDR1 is SGHRS and CDR2 YFSETQ.

This clonotype was seen a few times. The chain employs TRBV11-2 and TRBJ1-2; D is possibly TRBD1 (5 bases). Germline CDR1 is SGHAT and CDR2 is FQNNGV. V dropped 5 bases and J dropped 4 bases, with 14 bases sitting between them. The CDR3 spans 14 residues. CDR3 loop: CASSRLGGGYGYTF. CDR3 in DNA: TGTGCCAGCAGCCGACTCGGGGGTGGCTATGGCTACACCTTC.

J is TRBJ2-7 and V is TRBV7-2; no reliable D call. The germline V and J ends were trimmed by 4 bases and 2 bases, with 6 bases remaining between them. The CDR3 covers 12 residues. The V gene's germline CDR1 is SGHTA and CDR2 FQGNSA. CDR3 amino acids: CASSSRPYEQYF. CDR3 nucleotides: TGTGCCAGCAGCTCCCGCCCCTACGAGCAGTACTTC.

Only a few counts were recorded for this clonotype. Written as DNA, the CDR3 is TGTGCCAGCAGCCAGGCAGGGGTTGGTGAGCAGTTCTTC. Encoded protein: CASSQAGVGEQFF. The genes are TRBV7-2 and TRBJ2-1, with D possibly TRBD1 on 6 matching bases. The CDR3 is 13 residues long. The V end lost 5 bases, the J end lost 9 bases, and 14 bases lay between the germline ends. CDR1 SGHTA and CDR2 FQGNSA come from the germline V gene.

This chain uses TRBV28 with TRBJ2-7; D may be TRBD1 (8 bases). Per the germline V gene, CDR1 is MDHEN and CDR2 is SYDVKM. Trimming shortened V by 2 bases and J by 2 bases, and 13 bases separated the two germline ends. The CDR3 length is 15 residues. The CDR3 region is CASSLGGGQAYEQYF. CDR3 coding DNA: TGTGCCAGCAGTTTAGGGGGGGGACAGGCCTACGAGCAGTACTTC. Using reference TRBV28 and TRBJ2-7 for the parts outside the CDR3, the full variable domain is DVKVTQSSRYLVKRTGEKVFLECVQDMDHENMFWYRQDPGLGLRLIYFSYDVKMKEKGDIPEGYSVSREKKERFSLILESASTNQTSMYLCASSLGGGQAYEQYFGPGTRLTVT.

The sample holds many counts of this clonotype. The chain links TRBV28 to TRBJ1-3; D is undetermined. This CDR3 comprises 16 residues. V lost 5 bases and J 4 bases, leaving 18 bases between the germline ends. Germline loops: CDR1 MDHEN, CDR2 SYDVKM. CDR3 amino acids: CASSDHSAHGGNTIYF. The CDR3 bases are TGTGCCAGCAGTGACCACAGCGCACACGGAGGAAACACCATATATTTT.

The genes are TRBV7-8 and TRBJ2-5; perhaps D is TRBD1 or TRBD2 (5 bases each). CDR3 length equals 16 residues. Trimming stripped 5 bases from V and 3 bases from J, with 19 bases between. Germline V lookup: CDR1 SGHVS, CDR2 FQNEAQ. This chain's CDR3 is CASSPRLGEREETQYF. For the CDR3, the DNA is TGTGCCAGCAGCCCTCGACTGGGGGAGAGGGAAGAGACCCAGTACTTC.

The CDR3 here is CASSQELDGAAYNEQFF. The CDR3 DNA is TGTGCCAGCAGCCAAGAATTGGACGGGGCCGCCTACAATGAGCAGTTCTTC. The chain employs TRBV4-2 and TRBJ2-1, with D perhaps TRBD1 or TRBD2 (5 bases each). CDR1 is LGHNA, CDR2 YNFKEQ, per germline. The CDR3 consists of 17 residues. Deletions cut 0 bases from V and 2 bases from J, with 14 bases between.

This clonotype was seen a few times. The gene calls are TRBV14 and TRBJ1-1; no firm D call. This CDR3 contains 14 residues. Trimming stripped 3 bases from V and 5 bases from J, with 13 bases between. Germline V gene data show CDR1 as SGHDN and CDR2 as FVKESK. The CDR3: CASSQSGEGTEAFF. The CDR3 DNA follows: TGTGCCAGCAGCCAGTCAGGTGAGGGTACTGAAGCTTTCTTT.

In this sample, this clonotype turned up many times. This chain links TRBV12-3 or TRBV12-4 with TRBJ2-7, with D uncertain. CDR3 length equals 12 residues. Trimming stripped 1 base from V and 3 bases from J, with 4 bases between. CDR3 in DNA: TGTGCCAGCAGTTTAGGGGACTACGAGCAGTACTTC. Amino acids: CASSLGDYEQYF.

This clonotype was found many times. The rearrangement links TRBV25-1 to TRBJ1-1; a weak D match, TRBD1 (5 bases). The CDR3 extends over 11 amino acids. Germline lookup yields CDR1 MGHDK and CDR2 SYGVNS. The germline V and J ends were trimmed by 7 bases and 4 bases, with 7 bases remaining between them. CDR3 sequence reads: CASKGLTEAFF. DNA for the CDR3: TGTGCCAGCAAGGGGCTCACTGAAGCTTTCTTT.

This clonotype occurred a few times. This sequence joins TRBV28 and TRBJ2-7; 10 bases are a match to TRBD1. The V gene end was trimmed by 6 bases and the J gene end by 5 bases; junction bases not matched to a gene: 10. Germline lookup yields CDR1 MDHEN and CDR2 SYDVKM. This CDR3 region has 15 residues. The CDR3 sequence is CASRRPGQGTNEQYF. The CDR3 coding sequence is TGTGCCAGCAGGCGGCCGGGACAGGGGACCAACGAGCAGTACTTC.

This clonotype came up a few times. This chain links TRBV29-1 with TRBJ2-3; 15 nucleotides match TRBD2. Germline V gives CDR1 SQVTM, CDR2 ANQGSEA. With V trimmed by 4 bases and J by 3 bases, 5 bases remained unmatched. The CDR3 runs 16 residues. The CDR3 loop is CSVATGLAGGTDTQYF. The CDR3 DNA sequence: TGCAGCGTTGCGACGGGACTAGCGGGGGGTACAGATACGCAGTATTTT.

A few counts support this clonotype. J is TRBJ2-1 and V is TRBV28; TRBD2 aligns across 11 bases. The CDR3 spans 17 residues. V trimming: 6 bases; J trimming: 4 bases; junction bases outside the gene matches: 11. In germline, CDR1 is MDHEN, CDR2 SYDVKM. The CDR3 loop is CASRYGGTSGLYNEQFF. CDR3 coding DNA: TGTGCCAGCAGGTACGGTGGGACTAGCGGACTATACAATGAGCAGTTCTTC.

This clonotype was seen a handful of times. The chain has TRBV11-3 and TRBJ2-2; possibly TRBD2 for D (8 bases). There are 16 residues in the CDR3. V lost 4 bases to trimming and J lost 0 bases, with 12 bases between them. Germline CDR1 reads SGHNT; CDR2 reads YENEEA. CDR3 sequence reads: CASSSGGTANTGELFF. The CDR3 DNA reads TGTGCCAGCAGCTCGGGAGGGACAGCGAACACCGGGGAGCTGTTTTTT.

This clonotype was counted only a few times. The rearrangement links TRBV6-5 to TRBJ2-2; D possibly corresponds to TRBD1 (6 bases). Trimming removed 6 bases from V and 4 bases from J, with 12 bases in between. The CDR3 is made up of 14 amino acids. Per the germline V gene, CDR1 is MNHEY and CDR2 is SVGAGI. The CDR3 region is CASSQNRATGELFF. The CDR3 DNA reads TGTGCCAGCAGCCAAAACAGGGCCACCGGGGAGCTGTTTTTT.

The rearrangement links TRBV29-1 to TRBJ1-2; 7 nucleotides match TRBD1. This CDR3 region has 13 residues. Germline loops: CDR1 SQVTM, CDR2 ANQGSEA. With 0 bases clipped from V and 5 bases from J, the junction kept 3 bases outside the gene matches. In DNA, the CDR3 is TGCAGCGTTGAAGATTCAGGGGGGTATGGCTACACCTTC. Encoded protein: CSVEDSGGYGYTF.

The chain uses TRBV2 and TRBJ2-3; 11 nucleotides match TRBD2. Germline CDR1 and CDR2: SNHLY and FYNNEI. V shed 6 bases, J shed 2 bases, and the junction held 4 bases outside the gene matches. CDR3 length: 15 amino acids. This CDR3 reads CASRLLAGATDTQYF. CDR3 nucleotide sequence: TGTGCCAGCAGGTTACTAGCGGGGGCCACAGATACGCAGTATTTT.

This chain joins TRBV29-1 and TRBJ2-1, with D possibly being TRBD2 (5 bases). Trimming stripped 7 bases from V and 6 bases from J, with 13 bases between. The germline gives CDR1 SQVTM, CDR2 ANQGSEA. The CDR3 extends over 12 amino acids. CDR3 loop: CSGRPSSNEQFF. Written as DNA, the CDR3 is TGCAGCGGCCGACCTAGCAGCAATGAGCAGTTCTTC.

This clonotype was seen a few times. The V call is TRBV12-3 or TRBV12-4, the J call TRBJ1-6, with 8 bases matching TRBD1. The CDR3 extends over 14 amino acids. The junction had 4 bases not matched to a gene; V was cut back by 6 bases and J by 6 bases. CDR3 protein: CASSGQGLNSPLHF. CDR3 DNA sequence: TGTGCCAGCAGCGGACAGGGCCTTAATTCACCCCTCCACTTT.

This clonotype was seen more than once but under ten times. This chain connects TRBV11-2 to TRBJ1-5, with D unclear. The V end was cut by 2 bases, the J end by 0 bases, with 2 bases between. The CDR3 runs 13 residues. Germline V gene sequence: CDR1 SGHAT, CDR2 FQNNGV. The CDR3 coding sequence is TGTGCCAGCAGCTTACTTAGCAATCAGCCCCAGCATTTT. Residues: CASSLLSNQPQHF.

The gene calls are TRBV12-3 or TRBV12-4 and TRBJ2-1, with a possible D match to TRBD1 (5 bases). The CDR3 covers 12 residues. Trimming cost V 6 bases and J 7 bases, with 10 bases left between them. The CDR3 DNA reads TGTGCCAGCAGAGAGACAGAGAATGAGCAGTTCTTC. It is translated as CASRETENEQFF.

The table lists this clonotype with many counts. The CDR3 coding sequence is TGTGCCATCAGTGAGACGGGAAACACCATATATTTT. This translates into CAISETGNTIYF. The rearrangement uses TRBV10-3 and TRBJ1-3, with D hard to call. The CDR3 runs 12 residues. Germline V CDR1 and CDR2: ENHRY, SYGVKD. The V end was cut by 2 bases, the J end by 4 bases, with 3 bases between.

The chain employs TRBV7-2 and TRBJ1-1; D not certain. The CDR3 is 16 residues long. Germline CDR1 reads SGHTA; CDR2 reads FQGNSA. V lost 7 bases and J 0 bases, leaving 18 bases between the germline ends. CDR3 protein: CASIARTGVMNTEAFF. CDR3 in DNA: TGTGCCAGCATCGCTCGGACGGGTGTCATGAACACTGAAGCTTTCTTT.

The V gene is TRBV29-1, the J gene TRBJ2-4, with TRBD2 matching 8 bases. From germline, CDR1 is SQVTM and CDR2 ANQGSEA. The V segment lost 4 bases and the J segment 3 bases; nucleotides outside the gene matches: 11. The CDR3 totals 16 residues. The CDR3 sequence: CSVALTSGADKNIQYF. The DNA for the CDR3 is TGCAGCGTTGCCCTCACTAGCGGCGCGGACAAAAACATTCAGTACTTC.

This clonotype was counted ten times or more. This chain joins TRBV28 and TRBJ2-5; 15 bases fit TRBD2. CDR1 is MDHEN and CDR2 is SYDVKM in the germline V gene. The CDR3 consists of 16 residues. V gave up 6 bases and J gave up 2 bases; unmatched junction bases: 4. CDR3 in amino acids: CASSLGLAGGQETQYF. CDR3 DNA sequence: TGTGCCAGCAGCTTAGGACTAGCGGGGGGGCAAGAGACCCAGTACTTC.